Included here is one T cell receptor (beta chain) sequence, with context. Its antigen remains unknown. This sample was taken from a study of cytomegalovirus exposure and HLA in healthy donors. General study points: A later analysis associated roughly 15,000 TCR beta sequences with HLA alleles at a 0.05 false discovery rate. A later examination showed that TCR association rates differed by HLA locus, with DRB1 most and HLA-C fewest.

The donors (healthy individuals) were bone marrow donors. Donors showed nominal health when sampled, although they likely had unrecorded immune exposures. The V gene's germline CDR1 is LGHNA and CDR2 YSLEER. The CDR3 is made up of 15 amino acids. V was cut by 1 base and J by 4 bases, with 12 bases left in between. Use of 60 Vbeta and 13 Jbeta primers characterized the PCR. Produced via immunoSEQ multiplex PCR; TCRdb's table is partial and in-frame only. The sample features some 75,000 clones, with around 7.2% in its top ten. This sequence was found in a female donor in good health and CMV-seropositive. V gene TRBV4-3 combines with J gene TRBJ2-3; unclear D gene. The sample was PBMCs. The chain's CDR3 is CASSQAAVPSDTQYF. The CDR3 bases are TGCGCCAGCAGCCAAGCGGCGGTCCCATCAGATACGCAGTATTTT.